The 30 T cell receptor beta chains in this list originate from one sample, sequenced in a study of shared clonotypes between healthy human individuals. Profiling relied on immunoSEQ multiplex PCR, and the TCRdb table lists in-frame clones only, not all of them. This table has 2,100,000 or so clones, nearly 97% appearing once. Sample: naive CD4+ T cells sorted from blood. Indicated subset: CD45RA+ positively selected. Source of these receptors: a man in his late teens or twenties in good health.

V is TRBV11-3 and J is TRBJ2-1; 8 nucleotides match TRBD2. The trim removed 5 bases at V and 4 bases at J, leaving 4 bases unmatched. CDR1 and CDR2 from the germline V gene are SGHNT and YENEEA. The CDR3 loop spans 14 amino acids. The CDR3, as DNA: TGTGCCAGCAGCCCTAGCGGGCAGTACAATGAGCAGTTCTTC. Translated: CASSPSGQYNEQFF.

The CDR3 is CASSLGQGAFYEQFF. The CDR3 region has the DNA TGCGCCAGCAGCTTGGGGCAGGGGGCCTTCTATGAGCAGTTCTTC. This chain links TRBV5-1 with TRBJ2-1, with TRBD1 matching over 8 bases. This CDR3 is built from 15 residues. Germline V gene sequence: CDR1 SGHRS, CDR2 YFSETQ. Losses at the gene ends were 0 bases for V and 8 bases for J; bases not matched to a gene: 7.

The V gene is TRBV29-1, the J gene TRBJ2-3; a weak D match, TRBD2 (5 bases). The V gene's germline CDR1 is SQVTM and CDR2 ANQGSEA. There are 11 residues in the CDR3. In nucleotides, the CDR3 is TGCAGTGCGGGCAGCACAGATACGCAGTATTTT. Protein: CSAGSTDTQYF.

A single count supports this clone. This same CDR3 is encoded by further DNA sequences in the sample. CDR3 sequence reads: CASSLGTGGEETQYF. Written as DNA, the CDR3 is TGCGCCAGCAGCTTGGGCACGGGCGGCGAGGAGACCCAGTACTTC. The gene calls are TRBV5-1 and TRBJ2-5; D remains unclear. Germline CDR1 SGHRS, CDR2 YFSETQ. The CDR3 is made up of 15 amino acids. V was cut by 0 bases and J by 5 bases, with 14 bases left in between.

V gene TRBV19 combines with J gene TRBJ1-3, with unresolved D. Trimming took off 5 bases at V and 4 bases at J, with 9 bases between the two ends. The length of the CDR3 is 13 residues. In germline, CDR1 is LNHDA, CDR2 SQIVND (reference sequence). The CDR3 DNA reads TGTGCCAGTAGTTCCGTCCTAGGAAACACCATATATTTT. Translating gives CASSSVLGNTIYF.

The rearrangement links TRBV28 to TRBJ2-1; 8 bases fit TRBD2. The CDR3 is 16 amino acids. Losses at the gene ends were 5 bases for V and 4 bases for J; bases not matched to a gene: 10. The germline gives CDR1 MDHEN, CDR2 SYDVKM. CDR3 DNA sequence: TGTGCCAGCAGTGAAGACTCGGGGGGGGTATACAATGAGCAGTTCTTC. Protein: CASSEDSGGVYNEQFF.

V usage is TRBV5-1 and J usage is TRBJ2-3, with D possibly being TRBD1 or TRBD2 (6 bases each). Trimming pared 7 bases from V and 3 bases from J, leaving 15 bases between. CDR1 and CDR2 from the germline V gene are SGHRS and YFSETQ. There are 14 residues in the CDR3. CDR3 in amino acids: CASAPGAFTDTQYF. CDR3 sequence (DNA): TGCGCCAGCGCCCCGGGGGCCTTTACAGATACGCAGTATTTT.

The chain recombines TRBV5-5 with TRBJ1-2; a weak D match, TRBD1 (5 bases). The length of the CDR3 is 12 residues. Trimming took off 5 bases at V and 5 bases at J, with 10 bases between the two ends. CDR1 and CDR2 (germline): SGHKS, YYEKEE (reference sequence). The CDR3 coding sequence is TGTGCCAGCAGTGAGACAGCGTATGGCTACACCTTC. This gives the protein CASSETAYGYTF.

The V gene is TRBV5-8, the J gene TRBJ1-1, with unresolved D. Trimming stripped 4 bases from V and 7 bases from J, with 14 bases between. The CDR3 is made up of 13 amino acids. The germline gives CDR1 SGHTS, CDR2 YDEGEE. CDR3 loop: CASSPRPSGEAFF. The CDR3, as DNA: TGTGCCAGCAGCCCGAGACCGTCCGGTGAAGCTTTCTTT.

This sequence joins TRBV7-9 and TRBJ1-4; 7 nucleotides line up with TRBD1. V lost 3 bases, J lost 6 bases, and 4 bases stayed unmatched. Per the germline V gene, CDR1 is SEHNR and CDR2 is FQNEAQ (reference sequence). The length of the CDR3 is 14 residues. The CDR3 DNA sequence: TGTGCCAGCAGCTTCGGACAGGCAGATGAAAAACTGTTTTTT. This sequence encodes CASSFGQADEKLFF. Complete variable domain (other parts from reference TRBV7-9 and TRBJ1-4): DTGVSQNPRHKITKRGQNVTFRCDPISEHNRLYWYRQTLGQGPEFLTYFQNEAQLEKSRLLSDRFSAERPKGSFSTLEIQRTEQGDSAMYLCASSFGQADEKLFFGSGTQLSVL.

The V gene is TRBV18, the J gene TRBJ2-7; TRBD2 matches 11 bases. The germline V gene has CDR1 KGHSH and CDR2 LQKENI. V lost 4 bases, J lost 6 bases, and 8 bases stayed unmatched. CDR3 length equals 15 residues. The CDR3 bases are TGTGCCAGCTCACTATCCGGACTAGCGGGTACCGAGCAGTACTTC. Its protein is CASSLSGLAGTEQYF.

This clone has a single count. The rearrangement links TRBV28 to TRBJ1-4, with 7 nucleotides matching TRBD1. The CDR3 length is 15 residues. The junction had 14 bases not matched to a gene; V was cut back by 3 bases and J by 13 bases. Germline V gene sequence: CDR1 MDHEN, CDR2 SYDVKM. CDR3 nucleotides: TGTGCCAGCAGTTTTCCAGGGGGACTAAAATCGAGACTGTTTTTT. This encodes CASSFPGGLKSRLFF.

This clone appeared once. The V call is TRBV18, the J call TRBJ2-7, with D tentatively TRBD1 (6 bases). Trimming cost V 4 bases and J 2 bases, with 12 bases left between them. This CDR3 contains 14 residues. Germline CDR1 is KGHSH and CDR2 is LQKENI. The CDR3 region is CASSLQQGPYEQYF. As DNA, the CDR3 is TGTGCCAGCTCACTCCAACAGGGACCCTACGAGCAGTACTTC. The variable domain in full, with the rest retrieved from reference TRBV18 and TRBJ2-7, is NAGVMQNPRHLVRRRGQEARLRCSPMKGHSHVYWYRQLPEEGLKFMVYLQKENIIDESGMPKERFSAEFPKEGPSILRIQQVVRGDSAAYFCASSLQQGPYEQYFGPGTRLTVT.

With respect to this clone: The sample carries other DNA sequences with the same CDR3. The chain uses TRBV9 and TRBJ2-1; 10 bases agree with TRBD2. The germline CDR1 and CDR2 sequences are SGDLS and YYNGEE. The CDR3 contains 17 residues. Trimming cost V 0 bases and J 0 bases; bases outside gene matches: 3. The CDR3 DNA sequence: TGTGCCAGCAGCGTAGGACCTAGCGGGAGCTCCTACAATGAGCAGTTCTTC. This translates into CASSVGPSGSSYNEQFF.

The chain employs TRBV7-2 and TRBJ1-2; TRBD1 agrees at 10 bases. The junction had 7 bases not matched to a gene; V was cut back by 5 bases and J by 4 bases. The CDR3 totals 15 residues. Germline V gives CDR1 SGHTA, CDR2 FQGNSA. The chain's CDR3 is CASSPDRGRLYGYTF. CDR3 DNA: TGTGCCAGCAGCCCCGACAGGGGGCGTCTCTATGGCTACACCTTC.

This clone was counted a single time. This chain joins TRBV5-1 and TRBJ2-1, with 7 bases identical to TRBD1. Germline V gene lookup returns CDR1 SGHRS and CDR2 YFSETQ. This CDR3 comprises 17 residues. V lost 4 bases and J lost 5; bases outside the gene matches: 15. CDR3 in amino acids: CASSPTEQGPKDNEQFF. CDR3 DNA: TGCGCCAGCAGCCCAACGGAACAGGGGCCAAAGGACAATGAGCAGTTCTTC.

The chain recombines TRBV11-2 with TRBJ2-4; D might be TRBD1 (6 bases). The ends were cut back, 4 bases at V and 7 bases at J, with 8 bases in the middle. Germline CDR1 is SGHAT and CDR2 is FQNNGV. CDR3 length: 12 residues. The CDR3 sequence is CASSSDSNIQYF. The DNA for the CDR3 is TGTGCCAGCAGCTCGGACAGTAACATTCAGTACTTC. Drawing the rest from reference TRBV11-2 and TRBJ2-4, the complete variable domain is EAGVAQSPRYKIIEKRQSVAFWCNPISGHATLYWYQQILGQGPKLLIQFQNNGVVDDSQLPKDRFSAERLKGVDSTLKIQPAKLEDSAVYLCASSSDSNIQYFGAGTRLSVL.

The rearrangement uses TRBV18 and TRBJ2-7; D unresolved. The CDR3 has 14 amino acids. The V gene's germline CDR1 is KGHSH and CDR2 LQKENI. V lost 0 bases and J 6 bases, leaving 12 bases between the germline ends. In DNA, the CDR3 is TGTGCCAGCTCACCACCTGCGGTGCCAGGCGAGCAGTACTTC. It translates to CASSPPAVPGEQYF.

The DNA of the CDR3 is TGTGCCAGCAGCCCTGGGCGGAGCGGGGGGGCGGGAGATACGCAGTATTTT. It encodes CASSPGRSGGAGDTQYF. V gene TRBV7-9 combines with J gene TRBJ2-3, with 10 bases identical to TRBD2. Germline loops: CDR1 SEHNR, CDR2 FQNEAQ (reference sequence). This CDR3 has 17 residues. Trimming cost V 5 bases and J 5 bases; bases outside gene matches: 13.

J is TRBJ1-3 and V is TRBV30; TRBD1 matches 8 bases. V shed 0 bases and J 4 bases; nucleotides not matched to a gene: 20. CDR1 and CDR2 from the germline V gene are GTSNPN and SVGIG (reference sequence). This CDR3 spans 20 amino acids. This chain's CDR3 is CAWSVLRTGTPPRNGNTIYF. The CDR3 DNA follows: TGTGCCTGGAGTGTACTAAGGACAGGGACCCCACCGCGTAACGGAAACACCATATATTTT.

V usage is TRBV5-6 and J usage is TRBJ2-5, with no clear D. V lost 5 bases to trimming and J lost 5 bases, with 16 bases between them. The CDR3 is 14 residues long. Germline lookup yields CDR1 SGHDT and CDR2 YYEEEE. In DNA form, the CDR3 reads TGTGCCAGCAGGCCCGGATACGACAAGGAGACCCAGTACTTC. Its translation is CASRPGYDKETQYF.

The chain couples TRBV9 to TRBJ2-1; D assignment may be TRBD1 or TRBD2 (5 bases each). The CDR3 extends over 19 amino acids. V was trimmed by 4 bases and J by 5 bases, leaving 28 bases between them. Germline loops: CDR1 SGDLS, CDR2 YYNGEE. CDR3: CASSPGDQNSLGSHNEQFF. For the CDR3, the DNA is TGTGCCAGCAGCCCCGGGGACCAAAATTCCTTGGGGTCCCACAATGAGCAGTTCTTC.

This rearrangement joins TRBV11-2 to TRBJ1-4; D not resolved. The CDR3 is 13 amino acids. Germline-derived CDR1 and CDR2 are SGHAT and FQNNGV. V was shortened by 3 bases and J by 1 base, with 3 bases between the two germline ends. The CDR3 region has the DNA TGTGCCAGCAGCTTCTTAACTAATGAAAAACTGTTTTTT. As protein: CASSFLTNEKLFF.

The gene calls are TRBV19 and TRBJ2-7, with unresolved D. The CDR3 runs to 15 residues. The germline V gene encodes CDR1 LNHDA and CDR2 SQIVND (reference sequence). The ends were cut back, 5 bases at V and 2 bases at J, with 16 bases in the middle. CDR3 nucleotide sequence: TGTGCCAGTAGTGCGAAGGGATTTCCGGCCTACGAGCAGTACTTC. Amino acids: CASSAKGFPAYEQYF. The entire variable domain, with the rest obtained from reference TRBV19 and TRBJ2-7, is as follows: DGGITQSPKYLFRKEGQNVTLSCEQNLNHDAMYWYRQDPGQGLRLIYYSQIVNDFQKGDIAEGYSVSREKKESFPLTVTSAQKNPTAFYLCASSAKGFPAYEQYFGPGTRLTVT.

The rearrangement uses TRBV28 and TRBJ1-5, with TRBD1 as a possible D gene (5 bases). Germline CDR1 reads MDHEN; CDR2 reads SYDVKM. The CDR3 has 14 residues. V lost 7 bases and J 6 bases, leaving 16 bases between the germline ends. CDR3 loop: CASTRDSITQPQHF. CDR3 coding DNA: TGTGCCAGCACCCGGGACTCTATTACTCAGCCCCAGCATTTT.

J is TRBJ2-2 and V is TRBV18, with TRBD1 matching over 7 bases. J lost 4 bases, V lost 3 bases, and 2 bases had no gene match. The germline V gene encodes CDR1 KGHSH and CDR2 LQKENI. The CDR3 totals 14 residues. CDR3 residues: CASSPYRGTGELFF. The CDR3, as DNA: TGTGCCAGCTCACCGTACAGGGGCACCGGGGAGCTGTTTTTT.

The chain joins TRBV18 to TRBJ2-1; 7 bases map to TRBD2. The CDR3 totals 14 residues. The ends lost 1 base at V and 8 bases at J; junction bases unmatched: 5. Germline CDR1 is KGHSH and CDR2 is LQKENI. As DNA, the CDR3 is TGTGCCAGCTCACCACTAACTAGCGATTATGAGCAGTTCTTC. It encodes CASSPLTSDYEQFF.

This clone was counted a single time. Other DNA sequences of this sample code for an identical CDR3. The rearrangement uses TRBV10-1 and TRBJ2-7; no clear D gene. CDR1 WNHNN and CDR2 SYGVQD come from the germline V gene (reference sequence). The CDR3 contains 13 residues. V was shortened by 0 bases and J by 2 bases, with 5 bases between the two germline ends. The CDR3 bases are TGCGCCAGCAGTGAGTCTGGAGCCTACGAGCAGTACTTC. Its translation is CASSESGAYEQYF.

DNA for the CDR3: TGTGCCAGTATACCACAAGGGGACTCTGGGGCCAACGTCCTGACTTTC. Encoded protein: CASIPQGDSGANVLTF. V is TRBV19 and J is TRBJ2-6; TRBD1 might be the D (5 bases). This CDR3 region has 16 residues. Germline CDR1 is LNHDA and CDR2 is SQIVND (reference sequence). V was trimmed by 7 bases and J by 0 bases, leaving 13 bases between them.

The gene calls are TRBV6-1 and TRBJ2-2, with D possibly being TRBD1 (5 bases). The germline gives CDR1 MNHNS, CDR2 SASEGT. This CDR3 region has 15 residues. The ends were cut back, 6 bases at V and 5 bases at J, with 16 bases in the middle. The CDR3 reads CASRGREFGTGELFF. CDR3 nucleotides: TGTGCCAGCAGGGGCAGGGAATTCGGGACCGGGGAGCTGTTTTTT.